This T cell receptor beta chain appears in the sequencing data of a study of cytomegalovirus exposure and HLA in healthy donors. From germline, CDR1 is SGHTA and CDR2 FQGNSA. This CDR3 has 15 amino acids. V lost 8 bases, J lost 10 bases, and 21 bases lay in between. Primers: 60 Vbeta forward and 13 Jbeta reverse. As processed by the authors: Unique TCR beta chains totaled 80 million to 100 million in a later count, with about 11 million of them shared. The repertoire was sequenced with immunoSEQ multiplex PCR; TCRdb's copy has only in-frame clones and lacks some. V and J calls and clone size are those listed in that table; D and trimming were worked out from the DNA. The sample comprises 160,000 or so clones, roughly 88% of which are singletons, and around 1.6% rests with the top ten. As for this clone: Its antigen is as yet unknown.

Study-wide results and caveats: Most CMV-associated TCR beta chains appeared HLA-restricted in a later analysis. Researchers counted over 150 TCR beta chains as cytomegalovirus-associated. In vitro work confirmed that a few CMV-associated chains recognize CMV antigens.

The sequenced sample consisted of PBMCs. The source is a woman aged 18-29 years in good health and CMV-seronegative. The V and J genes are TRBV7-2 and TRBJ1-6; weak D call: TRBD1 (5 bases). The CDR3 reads CASFQGSGLRSPLHF. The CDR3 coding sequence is TGTGCCAGCTTCCAGGGCAGTGGTCTCCGCTCACCCCTCCACTTT.